Below, 31 T cell receptor beta chains from the same sample are listed, as sequenced in a study of cytomegalovirus exposure and HLA in healthy donors. TCRdb keeps only in-frame clones here, not all; method: immunoSEQ multiplex PCR. The sample yields 110,000 to 150,000 clones, 94% seen once. The sequenced sample consisted of PBMCs. These TCRs come from a man aged 18-30 years in good health and CMV-seropositive.

This clone has just one count. This rearrangement joins TRBV5-1 to TRBJ2-7; 8 nucleotides align to TRBD1. The CDR3 consists of 15 residues. J was trimmed by 5 bases and V by 4 bases; bases with no gene match: 11. Germline lookup yields CDR1 SGHRS and CDR2 YFSETQ. CDR3 DNA: TGCGCCAGCAGCCGAGGGACAGGTCAAGGGGACGAGCAGTACTTC. Translation gives CASSRGTGQGDEQYF.

This chain connects TRBV28 to TRBJ2-1, with 10 bases matching TRBD2. Per the germline V gene, CDR1 is MDHEN and CDR2 is SYDVKM. This CDR3 comprises 18 residues. Trimming took 4 bases from V and 8 from J; bases not matched to a gene: 17. Here the CDR3 DNA reads TGTGCCAGCAGTTACCCCGTTTTGCTGAGCGGGAGGGCCGATGAGCAGTTCTTC. Protein: CASSYPVLLSGRADEQFF.

V usage is TRBV2 and J usage is TRBJ1-5; 12 positions match TRBD1. The V gene's germline CDR1 is SNHLY and CDR2 FYNNEI. This CDR3 comprises 15 residues. Trimming cost V 7 bases and J 6 bases; bases outside gene matches: 7. CDR3 sequence: CASTKGQGALQPQHF. The CDR3 DNA sequence: TGTGCCAGCACTAAGGGACAGGGGGCTCTTCAGCCCCAGCATTTT.

J is TRBJ2-5 and V is TRBV28; TRBD2 aligns across 13 bases. This CDR3 contains 16 residues. The junction had 4 bases not matched to a gene; V was cut back by 3 bases and J by 3 bases. CDR1 and CDR2 (germline): MDHEN, SYDVKM. In DNA form, the CDR3 reads TGTGCCAGCAGTTTCCCGGGACTAGCGGGGAAAGAGACCCAGTACTTC. It yields the protein CASSFPGLAGKETQYF.

The chain employs TRBV18 and TRBJ2-3; a weak D match, TRBD1 (5 bases). V lost 6 bases and J lost 5, with 6 bases in between. This CDR3 spans 11 amino acids. Germline loops: CDR1 KGHSH, CDR2 LQKENI. CDR3 in DNA: TGTGCCAGCTCCAGGGTAGATACGCAGTATTTT. Protein product: CASSRVDTQYF.

The chain carries TRBV2 and TRBJ1-1; tentative D call: TRBD1 (6 bases). The V gene's germline CDR1 is SNHLY and CDR2 FYNNEI. The CDR3 has 14 residues. V lost 6 bases, J lost 1 base, and 12 bases lay in between. CDR3 in DNA: TGTGCCAGCAGCCGCCGACAGGCGAACACTGAAGCTTTCTTT. This encodes CASSRRQANTEAFF.

The chain carries TRBV7-3 and TRBJ2-3; D is possibly TRBD2 (5 bases). V lost 2 bases, J lost 0 bases, and 9 bases lay in between. The CDR3 is made up of 15 amino acids. CDR1 and CDR2 (germline): SGHTA, FQGTGA. CDR3 region: CASSLGGTSTDTQYF. Written as DNA, the CDR3 is TGTGCCAGCAGCTTAGGAGGAACTAGCACAGATACGCAGTATTTT.

This clone showed up just once. J is TRBJ1-1 and V is TRBV5-1, with a weak D call TRBD1 (6 bases). The CDR3 sequence is 15 residues long. Germline CDR1 reads SGHRS; CDR2 reads YFSETQ. V was clipped by 5 bases and J by 5 bases, with 19 bases between them. CDR3 loop: CASRRLQGRGTEAFF. CDR3 nucleotides: TGCGCCAGCAGACGATTACAGGGTCGCGGGACTGAAGCTTTCTTT.

The rearrangement joins TRBV11-2 to TRBJ2-7; D gene unclear. Looked up from germline, CDR1 is SGHAT and CDR2 is FQNNGV. The V gene lost 1 base and the J gene lost 0 bases, with 7 bases spanning the gap. This CDR3 contains 14 residues. The CDR3 nucleotides are TGTGCCAGCAGCTTAGTCTCCCGCTCCTACGAGCAGTACTTC. It translates to CASSLVSRSYEQYF.

The chain has TRBV6-1 and TRBJ1-6; D not certain. With 4 bases removed from V and 2 bases from J, the gap between germline ends came to 12 bases. There are 16 residues in the CDR3. Germline CDR1 and CDR2: MNHNS and SASEGT. DNA of the CDR3: TGTGCCAGCAGTGTGGGGAGTAGGACCTATAATTCACCCCTCCACTTT. Translating gives CASSVGSRTYNSPLHF.

The gene calls are TRBV5-1 and TRBJ1-2; maybe TRBD1 (6 bases). The CDR3 totals 16 residues. Trimming left V 0 bases short and J 7 bases short, with 19 bases between. In germline, CDR1 is SGHRS, CDR2 YFSETQ. CDR3 sequence reads: CASSLVSSGDMSGYTF. The CDR3 bases are TGCGCCAGCAGCTTGGTCAGTAGTGGGGACATGAGTGGCTACACCTTC.

This chain connects TRBV28 to TRBJ2-3; 9 bases are a match to TRBD1. After removal of 6 bases from V and 2 bases from J, the junction contained 3 bases not matched to a gene. Germline V gene lookup returns CDR1 MDHEN and CDR2 SYDVKM. The CDR3 runs to 14 residues. The CDR3: CASSRDRDTDTQYF. CDR3 DNA sequence: TGTGCCAGCAGCCGGGACAGGGACACAGATACGCAGTATTTT. Together with reference TRBV28 and TRBJ2-3, the CDR3 gives the full variable domain: DVKVTQSSRYLVKRTGEKVFLECVQDMDHENMFWYRQDPGLGLRLIYFSYDVKMKEKGDIPEGYSVSREKKERFSLILESASTNQTSMYLCASSRDRDTDTQYFGPGTRLTVL.

This sequence joins TRBV27 and TRBJ2-2, with D possibly matching TRBD2 (5 bases). V lost 4 bases and J lost 7, with 10 bases in between. CDR1 and CDR2 (germline): MNHEY, SMNVEV (reference sequence). The length of the CDR3 is 13 residues. For the CDR3, the DNA is TGTGCCAGCAGTTCGGAGGTCGGCGGGGAGCTGTTTTTT. This gives the protein CASSSEVGGELFF.

Concerning this clone: Other nucleotide sequences from this sample produce the same CDR3. V and J are TRBV2 and TRBJ2-5; D call uncertain. CDR1 is SNHLY and CDR2 is FYNNEI in the germline V gene. This CDR3 is 12 amino acids long. V was cut by 3 bases and J by 4 bases, with 6 bases left in between. CDR3 in amino acids: CASSEGRETQYF. DNA for the CDR3: TGTGCCAGCAGTGAGGGCAGAGAGACCCAGTACTTC.

This clone was seen just once. The chain uses TRBV6-5 and TRBJ2-7, with D maybe TRBD1 (5 bases). The CDR3 runs 15 residues. In germline, CDR1 is MNHEY, CDR2 SVGAGI. Between the trimmed V and J ends, which lost 0 bases and 2 bases, there was a span of 11 bases. CDR3 coding DNA: TGTGCCAGCAGTTACTCAAGGACACCTACCTACGAGCAGTACTTC. Translated: CASSYSRTPTYEQYF.

This chain links TRBV27 with TRBJ1-2; TRBD1 might be the D (6 bases). The V gene's germline CDR1 is MNHEY and CDR2 SMNVEV (reference sequence). Trimming took off 6 bases at V and 1 base at J, with 15 bases between the two ends. The CDR3 is 15 amino acids. CDR3 coding DNA: TGTGCCAGCAGCTTTACAGGGTTTGGTAACTATGGCTACACCTTC. Amino acid sequence: CASSFTGFGNYGYTF.

As concerns this clone: Within the sample, other DNA sequences also encode this same CDR3. The chain has TRBV5-1 and TRBJ2-1, with a tentative D call TRBD1 (6 bases). The V end lost 0 bases, the J end lost 8 bases, and 12 bases lay between the germline ends. CDR1 and CDR2 from the germline V gene are SGHRS and YFSETQ. The CDR3 totals 14 residues. In nucleotides, the CDR3 is TGCGCCAGCAGCTTGGGGCAGGGGCGGGATGAGCAGTTCTTC. It encodes CASSLGQGRDEQFF.

The V gene is TRBV11-2, the J gene TRBJ2-2, with a tentative D call TRBD2 (5 bases). Trimming took 5 bases from V and 5 from J, leaving 18 bases between them. The CDR3 covers 16 residues. Per germline, CDR1 SGHAT and CDR2 FQNNGV. The CDR3 bases are TGTGCCAGCAGCCATCTGGGGAGAATACGAACCGGGGAGCTGTTTTTT. Encoded protein: CASSHLGRIRTGELFF.

The J gene is TRBJ2-5, the V gene TRBV28, with D possibly TRBD2 on 6 matching bases. Germline lookup yields CDR1 MDHEN and CDR2 SYDVKM. This CDR3 region has 16 residues. Trimming removed 5 bases at V and 4 bases at J, with 20 bases between. The CDR3 nucleotides are TGTGCCAGCAGTACCCGGACTACCCAGCTCGGAGAGACCCAGTACTTC. Its translation: CASSTRTTQLGETQYF.

The V call is TRBV6-5, the J call TRBJ1-2, with D uncertain. The CDR3 spans 13 residues. The ends were cut back, 2 bases at V and 2 bases at J, with 6 bases in the middle. CDR1 is MNHEY, CDR2 SVGAGI, per germline. The CDR3 DNA reads TGTGCCAGCAGTTACCGCAGGAACTATGGCTACACCTTC. Its translation is CASSYRRNYGYTF.

The chain uses TRBV15 and TRBJ1-5; D call uncertain. The CDR3 has 13 amino acids. Trimming took off 4 bases at V and 2 bases at J, with 6 bases between the two ends. The germline V gene has CDR1 LNHNV and CDR2 YYDKDF (reference sequence). DNA for the CDR3: TGTGCCACCAGCATCGGAGGCAATCAGCCCCAGCATTTT. As protein: CATSIGGNQPQHF.

This chain links TRBV6-4 with TRBJ2-3, with D possibly TRBD2 on 5 matching bases. The germline V gene has CDR1 MRHNA and CDR2 SNTAGT. V was cut by 0 bases and J by 4 bases, with 8 bases left in between. The CDR3 spans 14 residues. The CDR3 DNA reads as TGTGCCAGCAGTGACTCTCTAGCCCCAGATACGCAGTATTTT. This gives the protein CASSDSLAPDTQYF.

V and J are TRBV28 and TRBJ2-1; 7 bases agree with TRBD1. J gave up 7 bases and V 3 bases, and 3 bases lay outside the gene matches. The germline V gene has CDR1 MDHEN and CDR2 SYDVKM. There are 13 residues in the CDR3. The CDR3 region has the DNA TGTGCCAGCAGTTTCCCGGGACAGAATGAGCAGTTCTTC. It translates to CASSFPGQNEQFF.

The chain has TRBV10-3 and TRBJ2-2, with 11 nucleotides matching TRBD1. Germline V lookup: CDR1 ENHRY, CDR2 SYGVKD. V lost 4 bases to trimming and J lost 4 bases; unmatched junction nucleotides: 8. The CDR3 is 17 amino acids. The CDR3, as DNA: TGTGCCATCAGTGCCCCACTGGGACAGGGGGGCACCGGGGAGCTGTTTTTT. The encoded protein is CAISAPLGQGGTGELFF.

The CDR3 DNA reads as TGTGCCAGCTCACGGCAAGTTGGGACAGTCAATGAAAAACTGTTTTTT. Its translation is CASSRQVGTVNEKLFF. The chain recombines TRBV18 with TRBJ1-4; 7 bases are shared with TRBD1. With V trimmed by 4 bases and J by 5 bases, 10 bases remained unmatched. Germline CDR1 is KGHSH and CDR2 is LQKENI. This CDR3 has 16 amino acids.

This sequence joins TRBV5-1 and TRBJ2-5, with D perhaps TRBD2 (6 bases). Germline CDR1 reads SGHRS; CDR2 reads YFSETQ. The CDR3 extends over 16 amino acids. The germline V and J ends were trimmed by 4 bases and 0 bases, with 16 bases remaining between them. The CDR3 protein is CASSRGGRLYQETQYF. The CDR3 DNA follows: TGCGCCAGCAGCCGAGGAGGGCGGCTGTACCAAGAGACCCAGTACTTC. Using reference TRBV5-1 and TRBJ2-5 for the parts outside the CDR3, the full variable domain is KAGVTQTPRYLIKTRGQQVTLSCSPISGHRSVSWYQQTPGQGLQFLFEYFSETQRNKGNFPGRFSGRQFSNSRSEMNVSTLELGDSALYLCASSRGGRLYQETQYFGPGTRLLVL.

This sequence joins TRBV11-3 and TRBJ2-7; D unclear. CDR3 length: 13 residues. Germline V gives CDR1 SGHNT, CDR2 YENEEA. V was shortened by 3 bases and J by 5 bases, with 11 bases between the two germline ends. The CDR3 loop reads CASSFESDHEQYF. The CDR3 DNA reads TGTGCCAGCAGCTTCGAAAGCGACCACGAGCAGTACTTC.

J is TRBJ2-7 and V is TRBV7-6; D is possibly TRBD2 (5 bases). The CDR3 extends over 13 amino acids. Trimming shortened V by 2 bases and J by 6 bases, and 11 bases separated the two germline ends. CDR1 is SGHVS and CDR2 is FNYEAQ in the germline V gene. CDR3 region: CASSLSTGSEQYF. CDR3 nucleotide sequence: TGTGCCAGCAGCTTATCTACGGGGAGCGAGCAGTACTTC. Using reference TRBV7-6 and TRBJ2-7 for the parts outside the CDR3, the full variable domain is GAGVSQSPRYKVTKRGQDVALRCDPISGHVSLYWYRQALGQGPEFLTYFNYEAQQDKSGLPNDRFSAERPEGSISTLTIQRTEQRDSAMYRCASSLSTGSEQYFGPGTRLTVT.

The genes are TRBV18 and TRBJ1-3; no firm D call. CDR3 length equals 13 residues. Germline lookup yields CDR1 KGHSH and CDR2 LQKENI. Trimming pared 1 base from V and 4 bases from J, leaving 5 bases between. The CDR3 loop is CASSPRVGNTIYF. The CDR3 DNA reads as TGTGCCAGCTCACCACGCGTAGGAAACACCATATATTTT.

V gene TRBV7-8 combines with J gene TRBJ2-5; 7 bases map to TRBD2. CDR3 length equals 15 residues. Trimming took 2 bases from V and 5 from J; bases not matched to a gene: 8. Germline V gene sequence: CDR1 SGHVS, CDR2 FQNEAQ. The CDR3 loop is CASSLKAGSRETQYF. For the CDR3, the DNA is TGTGCCAGCAGCTTAAAAGCGGGAAGTAGGGAGACCCAGTACTTC.

The J gene is TRBJ2-6, the V gene TRBV5-1; 10 bases map to TRBD2. The V segment lost 2 bases and the J segment 3 bases; nucleotides outside the gene matches: 5. Germline assignment: CDR1 SGHRS and CDR2 YFSETQ. CDR3 length: 17 amino acids. The CDR3 nucleotides are TGCGCCAGCAGCTTCTCCCTAGCGGGAGTTGGGGCCAACGTCCTGACTTTC. Translated: CASSFSLAGVGANVLTF. The full variable domain, completed using reference TRBV5-1 and TRBJ2-6, is KAGVTQTPRYLIKTRGQQVTLSCSPISGHRSVSWYQQTPGQGLQFLFEYFSETQRNKGNFPGRFSGRQFSNSRSEMNVSTLELGDSALYLCASSFSLAGVGANVLTFGAGSRLTVL.